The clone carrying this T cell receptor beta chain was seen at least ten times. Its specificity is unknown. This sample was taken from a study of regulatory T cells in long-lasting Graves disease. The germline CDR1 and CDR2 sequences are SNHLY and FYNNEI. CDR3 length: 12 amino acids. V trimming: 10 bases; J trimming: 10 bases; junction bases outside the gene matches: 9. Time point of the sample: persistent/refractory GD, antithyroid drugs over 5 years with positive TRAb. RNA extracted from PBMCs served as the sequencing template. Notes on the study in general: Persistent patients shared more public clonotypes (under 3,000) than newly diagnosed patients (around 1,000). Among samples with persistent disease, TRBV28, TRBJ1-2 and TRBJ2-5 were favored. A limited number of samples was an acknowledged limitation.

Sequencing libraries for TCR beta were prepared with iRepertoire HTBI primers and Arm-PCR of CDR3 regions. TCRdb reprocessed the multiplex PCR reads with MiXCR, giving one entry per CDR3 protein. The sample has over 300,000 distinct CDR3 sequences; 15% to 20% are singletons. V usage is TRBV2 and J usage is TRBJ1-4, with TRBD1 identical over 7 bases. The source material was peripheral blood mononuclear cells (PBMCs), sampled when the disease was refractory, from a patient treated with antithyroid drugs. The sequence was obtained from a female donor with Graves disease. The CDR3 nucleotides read TGTGCCACCGGACAGGAGGGAGGAAAACTGTTTTTT. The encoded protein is CATGQEGGKLFF.